This T cell receptor (beta chain) was observed in a study of shared clonotypes between healthy human individuals. The wider study: Three plates each covered CD4 naive and memory; CD8 naive two, CD8 memory one.

General study points: Among donors, clonotype sharing was expected to be affected by sequencing depth. With four donors compared, around 4.7% of naive CD4 clonotypes were shared.

Sequenced by immunoSEQ multiplex PCR; TCRdb stores in-frame clones only, minus some. The table has 2 million to 2.5 million clones, approximately 93% seen once; the top ten hold 0.39%. Regarding this clone: Its antigen remains unidentified.

J was trimmed by 6 bases and V by 5 bases; bases with no gene match: 10. CDR3 length equals 15 residues. The germline V gene encodes CDR1 MDHEN and CDR2 SYDVKM. V is TRBV28 and J is TRBJ2-5; 9 bases fit TRBD1. The TCR originated in a man between 18 and 29 years old in good health. Some clones in this sample may be carry-over from other donors' samples. Material for sequencing was naive CD4+ T cells from PBMCs. Subset in this sample: CD45RA+ positively selected. DNA of the CDR3: TGTGCCAGCAGTCTACGGACAGGGGTTTTCCAGACCCAGTACTTC. Protein sequence: CASSLRTGVFQTQYF. Together with reference TRBV28 and TRBJ2-5, the CDR3 gives the full variable domain: DVKVTQSSRYLVKRTGEKVFLECVQDMDHENMFWYRQDPGLGLRLIYFSYDVKMKEKGDIPEGYSVSREKKERFSLILESASTNQTSMYLCASSLRTGVFQTQYFGPGTRLLVL.